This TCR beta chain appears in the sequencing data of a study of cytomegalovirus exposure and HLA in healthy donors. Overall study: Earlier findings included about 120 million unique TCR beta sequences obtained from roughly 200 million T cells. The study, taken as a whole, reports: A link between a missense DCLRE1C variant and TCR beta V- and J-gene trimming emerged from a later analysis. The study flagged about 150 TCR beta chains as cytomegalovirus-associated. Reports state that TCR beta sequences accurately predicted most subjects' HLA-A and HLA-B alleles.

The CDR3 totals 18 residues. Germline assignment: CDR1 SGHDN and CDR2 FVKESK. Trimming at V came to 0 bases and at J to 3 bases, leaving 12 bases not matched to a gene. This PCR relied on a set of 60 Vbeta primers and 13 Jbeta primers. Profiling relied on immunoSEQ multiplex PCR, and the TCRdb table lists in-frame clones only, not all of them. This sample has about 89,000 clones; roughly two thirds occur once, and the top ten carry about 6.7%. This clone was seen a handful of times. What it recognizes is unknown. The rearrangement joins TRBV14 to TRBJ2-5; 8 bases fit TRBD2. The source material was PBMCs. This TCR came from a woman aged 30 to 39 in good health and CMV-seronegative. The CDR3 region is CASSQEGSGGAGEETQYF. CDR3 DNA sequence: TGTGCCAGCAGCCAAGAAGGCTCGGGGGGAGCGGGGGAAGAGACCCAGTACTTC.